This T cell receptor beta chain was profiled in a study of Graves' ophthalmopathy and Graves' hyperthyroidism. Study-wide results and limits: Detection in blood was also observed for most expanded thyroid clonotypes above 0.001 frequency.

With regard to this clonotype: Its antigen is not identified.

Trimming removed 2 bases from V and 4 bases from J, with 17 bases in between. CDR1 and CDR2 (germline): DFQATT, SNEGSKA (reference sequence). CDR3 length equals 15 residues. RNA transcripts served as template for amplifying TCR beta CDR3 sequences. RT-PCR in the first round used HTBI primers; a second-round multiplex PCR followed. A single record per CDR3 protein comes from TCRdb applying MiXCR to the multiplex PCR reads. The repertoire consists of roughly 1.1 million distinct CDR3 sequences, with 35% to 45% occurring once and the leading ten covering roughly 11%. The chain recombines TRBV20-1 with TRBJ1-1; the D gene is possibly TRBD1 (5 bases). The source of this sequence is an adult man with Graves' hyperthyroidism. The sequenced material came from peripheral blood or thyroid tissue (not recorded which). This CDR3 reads CSARLAGRAVTEAFF. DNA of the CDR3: TGCAGTGCTAGACTAGCAGGCAGGGCGGTCACTGAAGCTTTCTTT.